This is a list of T cell receptor beta chains from one sample in a study of post-analysis software for immune sequencing data. TCRdb recomputed calls from the PCR reads with MiXCR, one row per CDR3 protein. The data show around 250,000 distinct CDR3 sequences, 36% seen once. What was sequenced was blood. These receptors were obtained from a girl aged 10 to 17 with multiple sclerosis. The CDR3 runs from the conserved cysteine through the conserved F or W. The order of the fields is clone size, J gene, D gene, V gene, CDR3 length, CDR3 DNA, CDR3 protein. D genes are given only for firm matches. Some rows mark clone size as missing; the rest say once, few, many or name a class of expanded clone.

>many|TRBJ2-1|TRBD2|TRBV20-1|16
TGCAGTGCTAGGGGGCTTATCTGGGAGGGACGGGGTGAGCAGTTCTTC
CSARGLIWEGRGEQFF
>-|TRBJ2-1|TRBD1|TRBV6-5|15
TGTGCCAGCAGCCCAACAGGGGGCCCCTACAATGAGCAGTTCTTC
CASSPTGGPYNEQFF
>once|TRBJ1-5|-|TRBV20-1|13
TGCAGTGCTAGAGGACAGCTGAACGAGCCCCAGCATTTT
CSARGQLNEPQHF
>many|TRBJ2-1|TRBD1|TRBV6-5|17
TGTGCCAGCAGTTACTCGAGGGGACAGATCTCCTACAATGAGCAGTTCTTC
CASSYSRGQISYNEQFF
>few|TRBJ1-1|-|TRBV5-1|15
TGCGCCAGCAGCTTGGCGACGGGGATGAACACTGAAGCTTTCTTT
CASSLATGMNTEAFF
>many|TRBJ2-1|-|TRBV7-2|15
TGTGCCAGCAGCTTAGCGGACAGCTCCTACAATGAGCAGTTCTTC
CASSLADSSYNEQFF
>few|TRBJ2-5|-|TRBV20-1|13
TGCAGTGCTAGAGATGGAGTATTAAAGACCCAGTACTTC
CSARDGVLKTQYF
>few|TRBJ2-5|TRBD2|TRBV6-6|14
TGTGCCAGCAGACCAGCGGGGGGGCAGGAGACCCAGTACTTC
CASRPAGGQETQYF
>many|TRBJ1-6|-|TRBV12-3/TRBV12-4|13
TGTGCCAGCAGTTTGGGGGTTGGTTCACCCCTCCACTTT
CASSLGVGSPLHF
>-|TRBJ2-3|-|TRBV28|17
TGTGCCAGCAGTTTCCCCTCCCGAGGACAGTCCACAGATACGCAGTATTTT
CASSFPSRGQSTDTQYF
>-|TRBJ2-1|TRBD2|TRBV7-2|20
TGTGCCAGCAGCTTGGAGAGGGGGACTAGCGATCCGAGCTCCTACAATGAGCAGTTCTTC
CASSLERGTSDPSSYNEQFF
>-|TRBJ1-5|-|TRBV3-1|15
TGTGCCAGCAGCCCCCGGGACCTACGGGGATCACCCCCCCACTTT
CASSPRDLRGSPPHF
>many|TRBJ1-5|TRBD1|TRBV12-3/TRBV12-4|15
TGTGCCAGCAGTTTACGGGACAGTAGCAATCAGCCCCAGCATTTT
CASSLRDSSNQPQHF
>few|TRBJ1-1|-|TRBV24-1|13
TGTGCCACCAACCGAGGACGGAACACTGAAGCTTTCTTT
CATNRGRNTEAFF
>-|TRBJ2-7|TRBD2|TRBV6-1|16
TGTGCCAGCAGTGCCGGGACCAGCGGGAAATACAATGAGCAGTACTTC
CASSAGTSGKYNEQYF
>-|TRBJ2-1|TRBD2|TRBV4-1|19
TGCGCCAGCAGCCAAGAAGAGGCAGCGGCTAGCGGGCGGATAGAGACCCAGTTCTTC
CASSQEEAAASGRIETQFF
>many|TRBJ2-5|-|TRBV20-1|13
TGCAGTGCTAGTCGTGGAGGGCAAGAGACCCAGTACTTC
CSASRGGQETQYF
>many|TRBJ2-3|TRBD2|TRBV6-9|18
TGTGCCAGCAGTTACCCACCCCCTAGCGGGAGCCCCCCAGATACGCAGTATTTT
CASSYPPPSGSPPDTQYF
>-|TRBJ2-7|-|TRBV5-1|14
TGCGCCAGCAGCTTGGAAGGTGGCACGTCAGAGCAGTACTTC
CASSLEGGTSEQYF
>-|TRBJ1-2|-|TRBV5-1|14
TGCGCCAGCAGCTTGGACAACAGAAACTATGGCTACACCTTC
CASSLDNRNYGYTF
>few|TRBJ1-5|-|TRBV3-1|15
TGTGCCAGCAGCCAAGGGACAGTTAGCAATCAGCCCCAGCATTTT
CASSQGTVSNQPQHF
>-|TRBJ2-5|TRBD2|TRBV6-2/TRBV6-3|14
TGTGCCAGCAGTTCCCGCGGGAGATCGAATGAGCAGTACTTC
CASSSRGRSNEQYF
>many|TRBJ2-4|TRBD2|TRBV6-1|14
TGTGCCAGCAGTGAAGGGGGGGGTATGGACATTCAGTACTTC
CASSEGGGMDIQYF
>-|TRBJ2-2|TRBD2|TRBV5-1|18
TGCGCCAGCAGCTTGGGACTAGCGGGAGATGCGAACACCGGGGAGCTGTTTTTT
CASSLGLAGDANTGELFF
>many|TRBJ1-5|-|TRBV19|15
TGTGCCAGTACTGGGAGGAGGGATGGCAATCAGCCCCAGCATTTT
CASTGRRDGNQPQHF
>-|TRBJ2-3|TRBD2|TRBV7-8|18
TGTGCCAGCAGCAATGTGGGGCTAGCGGGCCTTTTCACAGATACGCAGTATTTT
CASSNVGLAGLFTDTQYF
>many|TRBJ2-3|-|TRBV7-2|15
TGTGCCAGCAGCCCATTAGGAGCAGTGGCAGATACGCAGTATTTT
CASSPLGAVADTQYF
>few|TRBJ2-5|-|TRBV5-1|14
TGCGCCAGCAGCTTATCCCAAATCCAAGAGACCCAGTACTTC
CASSLSQIQETQYF
>many|TRBJ1-2|-|TRBV21-1|13
TGTGCCAGCATTATACAGGGGGGCTATGGCTACACCTTC
CASIIQGGYGYTF
>many|TRBJ2-5|TRBD1|TRBV5-6|16
TGTGCCAGCAACCACTATACCGGGACAGGCCAAGAGACCCAGTACTTC
CASNHYTGTGQETQYF
>once|TRBJ2-2|TRBD2|TRBV28|17
TGTGCCAGCAGTTTAGTTTTGGGACTAGCGTTTGACGGGGAGCTGTTTTTT
CASSLVLGLAFDGELFF
>many|TRBJ1-1|-|TRBV12-3/TRBV12-4|12
TGTGCCAGTCGGCGCCTGAACACTGAAGCTTTCTTT
CASRRLNTEAFF
>few|TRBJ2-2|-|TRBV24-1|13
TGTGCCACCAGCAGGGCTGACACCGGGGAGCTGTTTTTT
CATSRADTGELFF
>many|TRBJ2-1|-|TRBV20-1|11
TGCACTCAATCCGGAGGCAATGAGCAGTTCTTC
CTQSGGNEQFF
>many|TRBJ1-2|-|TRBV29-1|12
TGCAGCGTTGACGGGGGAACCTATGGCTACACCTTC
CSVDGGTYGYTF
>many|TRBJ2-3|TRBD2|TRBV13|16
TGTGCCAGCAGCTTTTCGGTTAGCGGGGGTTCAGATACGCAGTATTTT
CASSFSVSGGSDTQYF
>-|TRBJ1-1|-|TRBV28|13
TGTGCCAGCAGGACCGGGACACCCACTGAAGCTTTCTTT
CASRTGTPTEAFF
>-|TRBJ2-2|-|TRBV7-2|17
TGTGCCAGCAGCTTAGTACGGGCTAGTAAAGCGTCCGGGGAGCTGTTTTTT
CASSLVRASKASGELFF
>many|TRBJ2-5|-|TRBV5-1|13
TGCGCCAGCAGCTTGGCCGGCAGGGAGACCCAGTACTTC
CASSLAGRETQYF
>few|TRBJ2-6|TRBD1|TRBV5-1|17
TGCGCCAGCAGCCCTGACAGGGGGAGCTCTGGGGCCAACGTCCTGACTTTC
CASSPDRGSSGANVLTF
>-|TRBJ2-7|TRBD2|TRBV20-1|13
TGCAGTGCTAGACTAGCGGGAGCTAACGAGCAGTACTTC
CSARLAGANEQYF
>many|TRBJ2-1|-|TRBV14|13
TGTGCCAGCAGCCAGGGGCAACACAATGAGCAGTTCTTC
CASSQGQHNEQFF
>many|TRBJ2-1|TRBD1|TRBV4-1|15
TGCGCCAGCAGCCCGGGACAGGGCGGCGACAATGAGCAGTTCTTC
CASSPGQGGDNEQFF
>once|TRBJ1-5|-|TRBV20-1|14
TGCAGTGCTAGGACGGTGGTGGGCAATCAGCCCCAGCATTTT
CSARTVVGNQPQHF
>many|TRBJ2-1|TRBD2|TRBV25-1|14
TGTGCCAGCGCACTAGCGGGGTCCTACAATGAGCAGTTCTTC
CASALAGSYNEQFF
>few|TRBJ1-1|-|TRBV7-9|14
TGTGCCAGCAGCTTAGTTTCAGTTTTCACTGAAGCTTTCTTT
CASSLVSVFTEAFF